This T cell receptor beta chain was documented in a study of lymphopenia after photon versus proton radiotherapy (dated by TCRdb to between 2019 and 2020). For the wider study: The immunological effects of photon versus proton radiation therapy were compared in patients with gastrointestinal tumors who developed high-grade lymphopenia. A cohort of around 20 patients with gastrointestinal tumors who received either photon or proton therapy and subsequently developed lymphopenia was included. The goal of the study was to characterize the differences between the two radiation modalities in how they affect the immune system.

Trimming costs V 4 bases and J 6 bases, and their ends lie 13 bases apart. According to the germline V gene (reference sequence), CDR1 reads SGHNT and CDR2 reads YYREEE. Counted from cysteine to phenylalanine, this CDR3 has 14 amino acids. The entry retains the CDR3 DNA only, 42 bases that are in frame from base 1. Comments on this clone: Its recognized antigen is unknown. Nothing much larger sits one base from this clone, and base qualities are not available.

Overall study outcomes, separate from this receptor: Across the cohort, an inverse correlation was found between a larger post-nadir drop in TCR diversity and overall survival time among patients who died. Once the lymphocyte count had reached its nadir, the repertoires of photon-treated patients showed oligoclonal expansion, particularly of CD8+ Temra cells, and this expansion drove the decline in diversity. Proton-treated patients stayed relatively stable during treatment, while photon-treated patients lost naive T cells and TCR diversity and gained effector/memory populations. The authors looked at the survival association only in patients who died, and they framed better survival with proton therapy as a possibility rather than a demonstrated result.

Library preparation employed the immunoSEQ multiplex PCR assay. T cell repertoires were profiled with deep sequencing of rearranged TCR beta loci together with multiparametric flow cytometry. Sourced from immuneACCESS, this table was stored by TCRdb with only in-frame sequences that have V and J called. A share of the clones is absent; for the studies checked, an unresolved V gene accounts for under half, and the remainder has no known explanation. This sample comprises 25,000 to 30,000 clones, roughly 87% of them detected only once. About 19% of the sample goes to the ten largest clones. Sequences were derived from peripheral blood, sampled from a patient treated with photon-based radiotherapy. Here the chain combines TRBV5-4 and TRBJ2-2; the D match is possibly TRBD1 or TRBD2, with 5 bases aligned in each. The sequence was collected from a man over 45 with gastric cancer. In nucleotides, the sequence is TGTGCCAGCAGCCTGAGGGGTTTTCCCGGGGAGCTGTTTTTT. The translation is CASSLRGFPGELFF.